This T cell receptor beta chain was found in a study of regulatory T cells in long-lasting Graves disease. Whole-study context: Newly diagnosed Graves' patients took antithyroid drugs under 3 months.

Both iRepertoire HTBI primers and Arm-PCR of CDR3 regions were used to build the TCR beta libraries. Using its own MiXCR run on the multiplex PCR reads, TCRdb lists one record per CDR3 protein. Here the sample spans about 500,000 distinct CDR3 sequences, approximately 12% being singletons. Germline CDR1 is LGHDT and CDR2 is YNNKEL (reference sequence). The J segment lost 5 bases and the V segment lost 0 bases, leaving 7 bases of the junction unmatched. This CDR3 is built from 16 residues. This sample's time point: newly diagnosed GD, antithyroid drugs for less than 3 months. The TCR library was made from RNA extracted from PBMCs. The same data also contributed to another study, on T cells in Graves' hyperthyroidism and ophthalmopathy. As that study records: Most thyroid-expanded clonotypes above 0.001 were also found in blood.

The clonotype comes from a woman aged 25 to 39 with Graves disease. The sequences come from peripheral blood mononuclear cells (PBMCs), collected at new diagnosis, from a patient treated with antithyroid drugs. The J gene is TRBJ2-5, the V gene TRBV3-1, with 9 bases lining up with TRBD2. The CDR3 sequence: CASSQEVREGRETQYF. DNA of the CDR3: TGTGCCAGCAGCCAAGAAGTGCGGGAGGGCCGGGAGACCCAGTACTTC.